The rows below give T cell receptor beta chains drawn from one sample of a study of Ad26.COV2.S vaccination and SARS-CoV-2 variants. Assay used: immunoSEQ multiplex PCR; TCRdb lists only in-frame clones, some missing. The table records 300,000 to 400,000 clones, roughly 85% of them present only once. Source: peripheral blood, taken in a trial of Ad26.COV2.S vaccine versus placebo. These receptors were collected from a person aged 18 to 65 who received the Ad26.COV2.S COVID-19 vaccine or a placebo. Both conserved end residues are part of each CDR3. D genes are given only for firm matches. Clone size is stated in some rows and not others, as once, few, many or a class when expanded.

13 | TRBJ2-1 | TRBV28 | - | - | TGTGCCAGCAGTTTTGGCGGGAAGGTTGATCAGTTCTTC | CASSFGGKVDQFF
17 | TRBJ2-5 | TRBV3-1/TRBV3-2 | - | - | TGTGCCAGCAGCCAAGAACCCCCCCTAGCGCGGCAAGAGACCCAGTACTTC | CASSQEPPLARQETQYF
13 | TRBJ2-7 | TRBV7-7 | - | - | TGTGCCAGCAGTATCGGACATTCCGGCGAGCAGTACTTC | CASSIGHSGEQYF
14 | TRBJ1-2 | TRBV3-1/TRBV3-2 | - | - | TGTGCCAGCAGCGTCGGACAACCTAACTATGGCTACACCTTC | CASSVGQPNYGYTF
16 | TRBJ1-2 | TRBV9 | - | - | TGTGCCAGCAGCCGGGGTCCATCTAGTTATAACTATGGCTACACCTTC | CASSRGPSSYNYGYTF
13 | TRBJ2-5 | TRBV28 | - | - | TGTGCCAGCAGTTTATACCAGGTGGGGTTCCAGTACTTC | CASSLYQVGFQYF
15 | TRBJ2-3 | TRBV7-9 | - | TRBD1 | TGTGCCAGCCAGCACCGGGACAGTTACACAGATACGCAGTATTTT | CASQHRDSYTDTQYF
14 | TRBJ1-2 | TRBV7-2 | - | TRBD1 | TGTGCCAGCAGCGCACGGGACAGCAGTCGGGGCTACACCTTC | CASSARDSSRGYTF
13 | TRBJ1-1 | TRBV19 | - | TRBD1 | TGTGCCAGTATTATCCCAGGGGGCACTGAAGCTTTCTTT | CASIIPGGTEAFF
15 | TRBJ2-5 | TRBV5-4 | - | - | TGTGCCAGCAGCGGCGCCGGGGCCGGGGGAGAGACCCAGTACTTC | CASSGAGAGGETQYF
12 | TRBJ1-1 | TRBV30 | - | - | TGTGCCTGGAGTGTACGGGGTATTGAAGCTTTCTTT | CAWSVRGIEAFF
14 | TRBJ2-7 | TRBV7-2 | - | TRBD2 | TGTGCCAGCAGCTTAGCGGGACTAGCGTACGAGCAGTACTTC | CASSLAGLAYEQYF
13 | TRBJ1-2 | TRBV6-6 | - | - | TGTGCCAGCAGAGATCAGGTTAACTATGGCTACACCTTC | CASRDQVNYGYTF
16 | TRBJ2-5 | TRBV6-2/TRBV6-3 | - | TRBD2 | TGTGCCAGCAGTTATTTCGTAGCGGGAGCCCAAGAGACCCAGTACTTC | CASSYFVAGAQETQYF
15 | TRBJ1-1 | TRBV6-2/TRBV6-3 | - | TRBD1 | TGTGCCAGCAGTCCACCTACAGGGGGCTACCTTGAAGCTTTCTTT | CASSPPTGGYLEAFF
14 | TRBJ2-7 | TRBV3-1/TRBV3-2 | once | TRBD2 | TGTGCCAGCAGCCCGGGACTAGTACATGGCGAGCAGTACTTC | CASSPGLVHGEQYF
14 | TRBJ2-7 | TRBV3-1/TRBV3-2 | once | TRBD1 | TGTGCCAGCAAGCCGGGGACAGGGGCCTACGAGCAGTACTTC | CASKPGTGAYEQYF
14 | TRBJ2-2 | TRBV18 | - | - | TGTGCCAGCTCACCCGCAGAGACGACCGGGGAGCTGTTTTTT | CASSPAETTGELFF
13 | TRBJ2-5 | TRBV11-3 | - | - | TGTGCCAGCAGCTTAGACACGACCCAGACCCAGTACTTC | CASSLDTTQTQYF
13 | TRBJ2-7 | TRBV13 | - | TRBD1 | TGTGCCAGCAGCTTCAGGGGGCGTCTCGAGCAGTACTTC | CASSFRGRLEQYF
16 | TRBJ2-3 | TRBV30 | - | TRBD2 | TGTGCCTGGAGTGTTCGGGCTAGCGGGGGTCCAGATACGCAGTATTTT | CAWSVRASGGPDTQYF
17 | TRBJ2-7 | TRBV7-6 | many | - | TGTGCCAGCAGCTTAGCGTCTGGTGTTAGAGCCTTTGGCGAGCAGTACTTC | CASSLASGVRAFGEQYF
12 | TRBJ1-1 | TRBV7-2 | - | - | TGTGCCAGCAGCTTAGGTGGACAGAAAGCTTTCTTT | CASSLGGQKAFF
14 | TRBJ1-4 | TRBV14 | - | - | TGTGCCAGCCGCCCGGGTGGTGGTAATGAAAAACTGTTTTTT | CASRPGGGNEKLFF
15 | TRBJ1-5 | TRBV7-2 | once | - | TGTGCCAGCAGCTTGGGGGCAGGAAGCAATCAGCCCCAGCATTTT | CASSLGAGSNQPQHF
14 | TRBJ2-5 | TRBV5-8 | - | TRBD2 | TGTGCCAGCAGCTTGGCGGCGGGGGGGGAGACCCAGTACTTC | CASSLAAGGETQYF
13 | TRBJ1-1 | TRBV7-6 | few | - | TGTGCCAGCAGCTCAAGGCAGGACAATGAAGCTTTCTTT | CASSSRQDNEAFF
12 | TRBJ1-1 | TRBV5-1 | - | - | TGCGCCAGCGGCCCGGGGAACACTGAAGCTTTCTTT | CASGPGNTEAFF
15 | TRBJ2-7 | TRBV5-1 | - | - | TGCGCCAGCAGCTTGGCCGAGGGACGAACCTACGAGCAGTACTTC | CASSLAEGRTYEQYF
14 | TRBJ1-4 | TRBV7-2 | - | TRBD1 | TGTGCCAGCAGCTGGGACAGGGGGCTAGGCAAACTGTTTTTT | CASSWDRGLGKLFF
16 | TRBJ2-1 | TRBV28 | - | TRBD2 | TGTGCCAGCAGCTCTCTAGCGGGAGGTATCTACAATGAGCAGTTCTTC | CASSSLAGGIYNEQFF
15 | TRBJ2-1 | TRBV6-5 | - | TRBD2 | TGTGCCAGCAGCCTAACTAGCGGGAAAAACAATGAGCAGTTCTTC | CASSLTSGKNNEQFF
14 | TRBJ2-2 | TRBV30 | - | - | TGTGCCTGGAGTCTAGGTACGAACACCGGGGAGCTGTTTTTT | CAWSLGTNTGELFF
12 | TRBJ2-2 | TRBV6-2/TRBV6-3 | - | - | TGTGCCAGCAGTTGGGGGACCGGGGAGCTGTTTTTT | CASSWGTGELFF
17 | TRBJ2-7 | TRBV4-1 | - | - | TGCGCCAGCCCCCAAACACCGTCGGCAGGCCGTGTATACGAGCAGTACTTC | CASPQTPSAGRVYEQYF
16 | TRBJ2-5 | TRBV27 | - | TRBD1 | TGTGCCAGCAGTTTTGGGCCGGGGACAGGGGAAGAGACCCAGTACTTC | CASSFGPGTGEETQYF
14 | TRBJ1-1 | TRBV4-3 | - | - | TGCGCCAGCAGCCAAGACAGAATGAACACTGAAGCTTTCTTT | CASSQDRMNTEAFF
11 | TRBJ2-1 | TRBV28 | few | - | TGTGCCAGCAGTTCCTACAATGAGCAGTTCTTC | CASSSYNEQFF
12 | TRBJ1-5 | TRBV7-2 | - | - | TGTGCCAGCAGCTTAATGGATCAGCCCCAGCATTTT | CASSLMDQPQHF
14 | TRBJ2-2 | TRBV25-1 | - | TRBD1 | TGTGCCAGCAACGACAGGGTGAACACCGGGGAGCTGTTTTTT | CASNDRVNTGELFF
17 | TRBJ2-3 | TRBV12-5 | - | TRBD2 | TGTGCTAGTGGTTTGATAGTGGGTAGCGGGGGTTCGGATACGCAGTATTTT | CASGLIVGSGGSDTQYF
14 | TRBJ1-3 | TRBV2 | once | - | TGTGCCAGCAGTGAGTACGGGTCTGGAAACACCATATATTTT | CASSEYGSGNTIYF
11 | TRBJ1-2 | TRBV30 | - | - | TGTGCCTGGAGTTCAGGGCCAGGCTACACCTTC | CAWSSGPGYTF
18 | TRBJ2-7 | TRBV10-1 | - | - | TGCGCCAGCAGTGAGTCGCAAAGGGGGAAGCGGGACATGTACGAGCAGTACTTC | CASSESQRGKRDMYEQYF
13 | TRBJ1-1 | TRBV27 | - | - | TGTGCCAGCAGTTTATCCCGCCAGACTGAAGCTTTCTTT | CASSLSRQTEAFF
15 | TRBJ2-7 | TRBV14 | once | - | TGTGCCAGCAGCTCGCAACCCACAGGGTTAGGCGAGCAGTACTTC | CASSSQPTGLGEQYF
16 | TRBJ2-2 | TRBV19 | few | - | TGTGCCAGTAGTATACTTTCGGACAGAGGTACCGGGGAGCTGTTTTTT | CASSILSDRGTGELFF
17 | TRBJ1-1 | TRBV11-2 | few | - | TGTGCCAGCAGCTTTGGGCAAGGGGGGGCAGGGACGGCTGAAGCTTTCTTT | CASSFGQGGAGTAEAFF
15 | TRBJ2-1 | TRBV7-9 | - | TRBD1 | TGTGCCAGCAGCTTAGGCAGGGGGCATCATATTGAGCAGTTCTTC | CASSLGRGHHIEQFF
14 | TRBJ2-6 | TRBV19 | - | - | TGTGCCAGTAGTACAGGGTCTGGGGCCAACGTCCTGACTTTC | CASSTGSGANVLTF
16 | TRBJ1-1 | TRBV19 | - | - | TGTGCCAGTAGTGCCTCCGGGGAACGAGGGAACACTGAAGCTTTCTTT | CASSASGERGNTEAFF
16 | TRBJ2-2 | TRBV18 | - | - | TGTGCCAGCTCACCAATTTCCAGGGCAGGCACCGGGGAGCTGTTTTTT | CASSPISRAGTGELFF
15 | TRBJ1-5 | TRBV10-3 | once | - | TGTGCCATCAGTGGAGCAGGGGTTAGCAATCAGCCCCAGCATTTT | CAISGAGVSNQPQHF
15 | TRBJ1-2 | TRBV15 | - | - | TGTGCCACAGTAGAATCGCCGACTAAGAACTATGGCTACACCTTC | CATVESPTKNYGYTF
12 | TRBJ2-7 | TRBV6-6 | few | TRBD1 | TGTGCCAGCAGTGGCGACAGGGCCGAGCAGTACTTC | CASSGDRAEQYF
14 | TRBJ1-6 | TRBV30 | - | - | TGTGCCTGGAGCCGAGGGGGACTCGGTTCACCCCTCCACTTT | CAWSRGGLGSPLHF
15 | TRBJ1-4 | TRBV25-1 | - | - | TGTGCCAGCAGTGAGAGACAGGCCTGGAATGAAAAACTGTTTTTT | CASSERQAWNEKLFF